This entry lists 2 T cell receptor beta chains sequenced from one sample in a study of technical replicates of blood from a handful of donors. The data were produced by immunoSEQ multiplex PCR, yet TCRdb's version contains in-frame clones alone and is incomplete. This table has approximately 100,000 clones, over 95% appearing once. The sample was T cells isolated from PBMCs. Receptor source: a human donor in good health.

The chain couples TRBV7-9 to TRBJ1-5; tentative D call: TRBD1 (6 bases). Germline CDR1 reads SEHNR; CDR2 reads FQNEAQ (reference sequence). This CDR3 comprises 16 residues. Deletions cut 4 bases from V and 7 bases from J, with 20 bases between. In nucleotides, the CDR3 is TGTGCCAGCAGCTCCCGGGACAAACCGTCTGAGCAGCCCCAGCATTTT. It encodes CASSSRDKPSEQPQHF.

This chain joins TRBV19 and TRBJ2-1, with 9 bases matching TRBD2. Germline CDR1 LNHDA, CDR2 SQIVND (reference sequence). The length of the CDR3 is 15 residues. Germline trimming cut 3 bases from V and 5 bases from J; bases unmatched to any gene: 5. CDR3 protein: CASSISAGGNNEQFF. The CDR3 DNA sequence: TGTGCCAGTAGTATCTCAGCGGGGGGCAACAATGAGCAGTTCTTC.